This section outlines one T cell receptor (beta chain) sequence together with its context. This sample is drawn from a study of blood T cell repertoires in COVID-19. The protocol was immunoSEQ multiplex PCR, while the TCRdb copy is restricted to in-frame clones and leaves out a portion. The sample has 350,000 to 450,000 clones, 80% to 90% seen once. The CDR3 is 18 residues long. The V gene end was trimmed by 5 bases and the J gene end by 5 bases; junction bases not matched to a gene: 17. CDR1 is LNHNV, CDR2 YYDKDF, per germline (reference sequence). The source of this sequence is a man between 25 and 39 years old who had recovered from COVID-19. The J gene is TRBJ2-2, the V gene TRBV15, with TRBD2 identical over 7 bases. Sequencing input: PBMCs or T cells enriched from blood (not recorded which). DNA of the CDR3: TGTGCCACCAGCCCCCAGTGGAGGGCGGGAGTTGGGACCGGGGAGCTGTTTTTT. It yields the protein CATSPQWRAGVGTGELFF.